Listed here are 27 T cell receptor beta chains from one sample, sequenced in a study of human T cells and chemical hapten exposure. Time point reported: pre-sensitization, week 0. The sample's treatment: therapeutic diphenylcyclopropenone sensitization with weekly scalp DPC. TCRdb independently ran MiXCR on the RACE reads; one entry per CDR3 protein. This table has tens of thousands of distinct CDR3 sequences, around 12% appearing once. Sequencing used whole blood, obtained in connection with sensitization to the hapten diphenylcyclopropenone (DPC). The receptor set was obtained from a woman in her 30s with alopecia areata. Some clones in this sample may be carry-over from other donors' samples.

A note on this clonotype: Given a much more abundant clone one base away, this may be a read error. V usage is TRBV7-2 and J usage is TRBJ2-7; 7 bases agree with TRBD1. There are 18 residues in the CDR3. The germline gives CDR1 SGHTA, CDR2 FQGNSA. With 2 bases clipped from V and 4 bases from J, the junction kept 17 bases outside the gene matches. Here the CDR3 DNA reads TGTGCCAGCAGCTTAAAAGGAGTTCCAGGGACAGTTTCTTACGAGCAGTACTTC. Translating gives CASSLKGVPGTVSYEQYF.

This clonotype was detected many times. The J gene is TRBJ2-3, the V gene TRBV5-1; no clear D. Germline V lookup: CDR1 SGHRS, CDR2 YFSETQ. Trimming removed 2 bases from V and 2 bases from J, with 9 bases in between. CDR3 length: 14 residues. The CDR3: CASSFGIYTDTQYF. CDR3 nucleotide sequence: TGCGCCAGCAGCTTTGGGATCTACACAGATACGCAGTATTTT.

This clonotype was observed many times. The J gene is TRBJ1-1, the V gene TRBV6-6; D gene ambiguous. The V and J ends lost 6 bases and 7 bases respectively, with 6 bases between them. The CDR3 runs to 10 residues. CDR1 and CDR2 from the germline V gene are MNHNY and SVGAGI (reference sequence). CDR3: CASSGIEAFF. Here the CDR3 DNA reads TGTGCCAGCAGCGGAATTGAAGCTTTCTTT.

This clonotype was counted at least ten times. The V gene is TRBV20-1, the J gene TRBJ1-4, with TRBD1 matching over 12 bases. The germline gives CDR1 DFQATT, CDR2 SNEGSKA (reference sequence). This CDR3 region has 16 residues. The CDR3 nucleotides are TGCAGCGCAGGGCCTCGGGGACAGGGGGCAGGGGAAAAACTGTTTTTT. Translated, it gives CSAGPRGQGAGEKLFF.

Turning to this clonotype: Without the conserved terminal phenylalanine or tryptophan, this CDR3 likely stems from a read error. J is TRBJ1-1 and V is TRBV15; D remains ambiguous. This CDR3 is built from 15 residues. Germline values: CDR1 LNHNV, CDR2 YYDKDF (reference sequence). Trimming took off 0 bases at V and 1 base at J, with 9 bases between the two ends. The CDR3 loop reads CATSRDYRRNTEAFY. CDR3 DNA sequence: TGTGCCACCAGCAGAGATTACCGGAGGAACACTGAAGCTTTCTAT.

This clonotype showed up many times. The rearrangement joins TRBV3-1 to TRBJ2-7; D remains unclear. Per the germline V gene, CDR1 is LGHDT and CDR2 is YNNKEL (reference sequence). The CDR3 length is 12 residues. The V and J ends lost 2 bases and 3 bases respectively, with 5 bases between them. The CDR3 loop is CASSQQVYEQYF. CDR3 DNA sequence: TGTGCCAGCAGCCAACAGGTCTACGAGCAGTACTTC.

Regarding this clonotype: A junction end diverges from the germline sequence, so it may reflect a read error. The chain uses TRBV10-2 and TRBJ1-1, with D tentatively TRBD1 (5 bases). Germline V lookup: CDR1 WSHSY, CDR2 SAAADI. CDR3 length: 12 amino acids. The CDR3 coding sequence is TGCGCCAGCAGTGAAGAGGCAGGGCGGACTATATTT. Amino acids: CASSEEAGRTIF.

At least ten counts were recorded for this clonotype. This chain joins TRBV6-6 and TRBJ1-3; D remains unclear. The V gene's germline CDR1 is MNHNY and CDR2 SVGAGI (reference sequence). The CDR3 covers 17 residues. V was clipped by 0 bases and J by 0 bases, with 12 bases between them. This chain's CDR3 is CASSYSHSLRSGNTIYF. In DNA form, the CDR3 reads TGTGCCAGCAGTTACTCTCACAGCCTTCGCTCTGGAAACACCATATATTTT.

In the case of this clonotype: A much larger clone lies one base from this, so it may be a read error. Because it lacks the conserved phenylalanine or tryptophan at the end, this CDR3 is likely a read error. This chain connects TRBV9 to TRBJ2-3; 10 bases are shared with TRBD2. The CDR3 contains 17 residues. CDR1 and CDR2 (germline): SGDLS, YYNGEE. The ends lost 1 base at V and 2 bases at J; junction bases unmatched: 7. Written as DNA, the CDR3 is TGTGCCAGCAGCGTAAATCCCGGGACTAGCGACACAGATACGCAGTATTCT. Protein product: CASSVNPGTSDTDTQYS.

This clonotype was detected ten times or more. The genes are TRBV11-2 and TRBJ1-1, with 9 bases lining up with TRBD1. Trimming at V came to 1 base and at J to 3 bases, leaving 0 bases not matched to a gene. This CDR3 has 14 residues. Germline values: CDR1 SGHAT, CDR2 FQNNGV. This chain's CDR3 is CASSLGDRDTEAFF. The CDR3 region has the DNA TGTGCCAGCAGCTTAGGGGACAGGGACACTGAAGCTTTCTTT.

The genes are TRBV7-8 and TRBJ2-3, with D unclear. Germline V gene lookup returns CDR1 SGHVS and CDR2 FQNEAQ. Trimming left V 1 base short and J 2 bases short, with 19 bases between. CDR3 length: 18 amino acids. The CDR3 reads CASSLVRRSRVYTDTQYF. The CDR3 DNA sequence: TGTGCCAGCAGCTTAGTCCGACGGTCTAGGGTATACACAGATACGCAGTATTTT. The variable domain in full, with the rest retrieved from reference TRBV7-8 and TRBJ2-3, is GAGVSQSPRYKVAKRGQDVALRCDPISGHVSLFWYQQALGQGPEFLTYFQNEAQLDKSGLPSDRFFAERPEGSVSTLKIQRTQQEDSAVYLCASSLVRRSRVYTDTQYFGPGTRLTVL.

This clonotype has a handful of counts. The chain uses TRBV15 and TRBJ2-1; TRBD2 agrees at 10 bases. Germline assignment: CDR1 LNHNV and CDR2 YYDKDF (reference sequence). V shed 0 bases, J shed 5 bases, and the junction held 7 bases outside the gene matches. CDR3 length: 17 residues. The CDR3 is CATSREGGTSENNEQFF. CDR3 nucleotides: TGTGCCACCAGCAGAGAGGGAGGGACTAGCGAAAACAATGAGCAGTTCTTC.

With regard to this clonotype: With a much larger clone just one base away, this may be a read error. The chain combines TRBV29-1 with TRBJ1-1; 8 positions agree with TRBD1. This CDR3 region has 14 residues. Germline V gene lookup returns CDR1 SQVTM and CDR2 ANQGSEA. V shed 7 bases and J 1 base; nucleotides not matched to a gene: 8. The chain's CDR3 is CSAVSGQANTEAFF. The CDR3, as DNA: TGCAGCGCTGTGTCGGGACAGGCGAACACTGAAGCTTTCTTT.

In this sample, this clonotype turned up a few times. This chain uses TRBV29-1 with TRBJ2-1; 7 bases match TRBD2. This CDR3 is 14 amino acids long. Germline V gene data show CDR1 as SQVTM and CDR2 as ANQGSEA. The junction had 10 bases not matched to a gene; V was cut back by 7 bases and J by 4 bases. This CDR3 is CSDLSGKPYNEQFF. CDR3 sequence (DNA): TGCAGCGACTTGAGCGGGAAACCTTACAATGAGCAGTTCTTC.

The CDR3 nucleotides read TGCGCCAGCAGCACCAGGTGGGGGACTAGTAGCTATGAGCAGTTCTTC. Amino acid sequence: CASSTRWGTSSYEQFF. J is TRBJ2-1 and V is TRBV5-1; 8 nucleotides match TRBD2. This CDR3 contains 16 residues. V lost 4 bases, J lost 8 bases, and 14 bases stayed unmatched. From germline, CDR1 is SGHRS and CDR2 YFSETQ.

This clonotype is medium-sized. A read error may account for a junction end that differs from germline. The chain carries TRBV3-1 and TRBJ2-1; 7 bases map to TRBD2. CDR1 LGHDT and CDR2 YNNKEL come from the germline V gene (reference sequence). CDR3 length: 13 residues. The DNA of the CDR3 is TGTGCCAGCAGCCAAGGGAACGGACTAGTAAACGTCTTC. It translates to CASSQGNGLVNVF.

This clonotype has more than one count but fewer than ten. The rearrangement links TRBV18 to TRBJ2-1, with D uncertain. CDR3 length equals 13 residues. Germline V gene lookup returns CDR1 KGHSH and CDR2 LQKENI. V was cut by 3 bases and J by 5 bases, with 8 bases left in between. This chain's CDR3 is CASSPSNNNEQFF. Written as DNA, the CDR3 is TGTGCCAGCTCACCGTCAAACAACAATGAGCAGTTCTTC.

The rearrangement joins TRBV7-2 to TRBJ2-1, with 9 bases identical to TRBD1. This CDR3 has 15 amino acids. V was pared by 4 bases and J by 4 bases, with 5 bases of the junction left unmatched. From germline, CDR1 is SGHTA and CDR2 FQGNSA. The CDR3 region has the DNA TGTGCCAGCAGCTCCCCGGGACAGGGATACAATGAGCAGTTCTTC. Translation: CASSSPGQGYNEQFF.

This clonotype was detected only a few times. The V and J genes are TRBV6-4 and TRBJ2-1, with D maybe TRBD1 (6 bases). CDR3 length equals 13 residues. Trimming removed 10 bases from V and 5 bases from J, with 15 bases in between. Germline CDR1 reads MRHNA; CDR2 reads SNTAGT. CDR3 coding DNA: TGTGCCACCTCCCCGGACAGCCACAATGAGCAGTTCTTC. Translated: CATSPDSHNEQFF.

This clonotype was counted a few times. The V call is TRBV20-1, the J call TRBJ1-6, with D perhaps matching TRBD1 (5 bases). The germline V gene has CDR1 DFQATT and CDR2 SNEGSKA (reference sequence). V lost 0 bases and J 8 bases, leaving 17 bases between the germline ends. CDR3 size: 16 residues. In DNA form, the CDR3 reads TGCAGTGCTAGAGACTTTTATGGGGGTGGGGATTCACCCCTCCACTTT. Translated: CSARDFYGGGDSPLHF.

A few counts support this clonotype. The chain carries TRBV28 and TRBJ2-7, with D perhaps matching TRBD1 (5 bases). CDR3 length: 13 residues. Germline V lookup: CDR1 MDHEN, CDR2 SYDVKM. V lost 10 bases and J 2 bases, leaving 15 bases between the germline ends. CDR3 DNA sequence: TGTGCCATCGAGAGACAGCTTCCCTACGAGCAGTACTTC. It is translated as CAIERQLPYEQYF.

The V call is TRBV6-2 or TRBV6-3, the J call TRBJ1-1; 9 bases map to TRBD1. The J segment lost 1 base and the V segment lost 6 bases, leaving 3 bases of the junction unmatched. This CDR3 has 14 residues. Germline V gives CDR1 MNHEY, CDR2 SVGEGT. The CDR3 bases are TGTGCCAGCAGACGGACAGGGGAGAACACTGAAGCTTTCTTT. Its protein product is CASRRTGENTEAFF.

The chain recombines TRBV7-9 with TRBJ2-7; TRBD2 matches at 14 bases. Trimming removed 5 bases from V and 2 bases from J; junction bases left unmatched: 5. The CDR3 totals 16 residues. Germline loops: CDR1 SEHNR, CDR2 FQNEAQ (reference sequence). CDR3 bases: TGTGCCAGCAGCGATGGGACTAGCGGGAGCCCCTACGAGCAGTACTTC. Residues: CASSDGTSGSPYEQYF.

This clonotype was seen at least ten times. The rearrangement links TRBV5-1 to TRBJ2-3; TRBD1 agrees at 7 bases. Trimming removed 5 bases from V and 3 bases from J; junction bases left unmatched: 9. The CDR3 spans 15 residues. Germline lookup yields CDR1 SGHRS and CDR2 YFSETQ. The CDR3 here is CASSRQGIETDTQYF. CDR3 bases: TGCGCCAGCAGTCGACAGGGCATCGAAACAGATACGCAGTATTTT.

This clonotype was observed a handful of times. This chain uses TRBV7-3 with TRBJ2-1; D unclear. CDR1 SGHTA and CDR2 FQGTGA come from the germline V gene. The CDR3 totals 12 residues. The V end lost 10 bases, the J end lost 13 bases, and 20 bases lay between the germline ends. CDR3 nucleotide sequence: TGTGCCACCGGTCGGCAGGAAGGCGAACAGTTCTTC. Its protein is CATGRQEGEQFF. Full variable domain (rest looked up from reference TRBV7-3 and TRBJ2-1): GAGVSQTPSNKVTEKGKYVELRCDPISGHTALYWYRQSLGQGPEFLIYFQGTGAADDSGLPNDRFFAVRPEGSVSTLKIQRTERGDSAVYLCATGRQEGEQFFGPGTRLTVL.

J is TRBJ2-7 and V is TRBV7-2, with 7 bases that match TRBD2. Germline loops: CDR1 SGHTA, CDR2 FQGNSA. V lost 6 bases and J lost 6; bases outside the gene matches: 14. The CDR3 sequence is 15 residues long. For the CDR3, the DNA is TGTGCCAGCAGTCCCCCGGGCGGGAGAACCGCCGAGCAGTACTTC. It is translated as CASSPPGGRTAEQYF.

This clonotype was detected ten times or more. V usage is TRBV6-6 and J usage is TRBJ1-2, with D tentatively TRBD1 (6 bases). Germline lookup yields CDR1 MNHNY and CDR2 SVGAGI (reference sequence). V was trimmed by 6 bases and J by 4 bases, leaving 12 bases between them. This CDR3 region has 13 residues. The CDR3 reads CASSRGQSYGYTF. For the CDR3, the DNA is TGTGCCAGCAGCCGTGGACAGAGCTATGGCTACACCTTC.